These T cell receptor beta chains were read from a single sample in a study of shared T cell receptors in the human thymus. Clones were sequenced by immunoSEQ multiplex PCR, and TCRdb holds only the in-frame ones, with some missing. In the table there are about 660,000 clones, around nine tenths of which are singletons. The same data also went into a second study, on human thymus T cells.

The sample taken for sequencing was thymocytes. Every receptor here comes from a boy under two years old with a congenital heart defect. The CDR3 runs from the conserved cysteine through the conserved F or W. The D gene is left open where the match is weak. Clone size is shown for a subset of rows, as once, few, many or a class of expanded clone.

>TRBD2|.|TRBJ2-1|TRBV7-3
TGTGCCAGCAGCTTAAGGAGCTCGTCGGGAGGGCCTCTCTCTTACAATGAGCAGTTCTTC
CASSLRSSSGGPLSYNEQFF
>.|.|TRBJ2-7|TRBV10-3
TGTGCCATCAGTGAGGAGGCTGGGGGCTTTACCTACGAGCAGTACTTC
CAISEEAGGFTYEQYF
>.|.|TRBJ2-2|TRBV18
TGTGCCAGCTCACCACCGGGGGCAGGGGCGAACACCGGGGAGCTGTTTTTT
CASSPPGAGANTGELFF
>.|.|TRBJ1-5|TRBV28
TGTGCCAGCAGTTTACACAGGGAAAAGGACCAGCCCCAGCATTTT
CASSLHREKDQPQHF
>TRBD1|once|TRBJ2-7|TRBV28
TGTGCCAGCAGTTTACCAAAGCGACAGGGGGTCCACGAGCAGTACTTC
CASSLPKRQGVHEQYF
>.|.|TRBJ2-7|TRBV28
TGTGCCAGCAGAGAGAATTGGGGGGGGGCTTACGAGCAGTACTTC
CASRENWGGAYEQYF
>TRBD2|.|TRBJ2-5|TRBV29-1
TGCAGCGTCGACTCTGGACTAGAGGAAGAGACCCAGTACTTC
CSVDSGLEEETQYF
>TRBD1|.|TRBJ2-7|TRBV5-1
TGCGCCAGCAGCTTGGGACTACCCGGGACAGCTTATACCTACGAGCAGTACTTC
CASSLGLPGTAYTYEQYF
>.|.|TRBJ2-2|TRBV20-1
TGCGGGACGGGGGACACCGGGGAGCTGTTTTTT
CGTGDTGELFF
>.|.|TRBJ1-2|TRBV9
TGTGCCAGCAGCAACGGGTCGCGGGAGAGCTATGGCTACACCTTC
CASSNGSRESYGYTF
>TRBD2|.|TRBJ2-5|TRBV4-2
TGTGCCAGCAGCCAAGATCTACTAGCGGGAGGTGAGACCCAGTACTTC
CASSQDLLAGGETQYF
>TRBD1|.|TRBJ1-2|TRBV25-1
TGTGCCAGCAGTGGCTCCGGACAGGGGGGGGATCCTAACTATGGCTACACCTTC
CASSGSGQGGDPNYGYTF
>TRBD2|once|TRBJ2-3|TRBV29-1
TGCAGCGTTACCCCGAGGAAGAGGGCTAGCGGGAGGTGGGGTACGCAGTATTTT
CSVTPRKRASGRWGTQYF
>.|few|TRBJ2-7|TRBV4-3
TGCGCCAGCAGCCAAGTAGGCCTACTTGGGTCTAGAGGTCCCCACGAGCAGTACTTC
CASSQVGLLGSRGPHEQYF
>TRBD2|.|TRBJ2-1|TRBV7-8
TGTGCCAGCACCACCTGGTTGACTAGCGGCAATGAGCAGTTCTTC
CASTTWLTSGNEQFF
>.|.|TRBJ1-1|TRBV4-1
TGCGCCAGCAGCCCAATCAAGGGGCGGAACACTGAAGCTTTCTTT
CASSPIKGRNTEAFF
>TRBD2|.|TRBJ2-1|TRBV25-1
TGTGCCAGCAGTTCCGGGACTAGCGGGTACTACAATGAGCAGTTCTTC
CASSSGTSGYYNEQFF
>TRBD1|.|TRBJ1-3|TRBV29-1
TGCAGCGCGAGACAGGGTTCCTCTGGAAACACCATATATTTT
CSARQGSSGNTIYF
>TRBD2|.|TRBJ2-5|TRBV27
TGTGCCAGCAGTTTACGTAAGCGGGAGGGCCGCGAGACCCAGTACTTC
CASSLRKREGRETQYF
>.|few|TRBJ1-5|TRBV4-1
TGCGCCAGCAGCCAAGAGACCGACAAGGTTCAGCCCCAGCATTTT
CASSQETDKVQPQHF
>TRBD2|.|TRBJ2-5|TRBV29-1
TGCAGAGCGGGATTGATAGCGGGAGAAGAGACCCAGTACTTC
CRAGLIAGEETQYF
>TRBD2|.|TRBJ2-4|TRBV15
TGTGCCACCAGCATGGAAGCGGGAGGGCCGGACATAGCCAAAAACATTCAGTACTTC
CATSMEAGGPDIAKNIQYF
>.|.|TRBJ2-5|TRBV7-2
TGTGCCAGCAGCGCCCGACAGGGAGGTAGGGAGACCCAGTACTTC
CASSARQGGRETQYF
>.|.|TRBJ2-1|TRBV7-2
TGTGCCAGCAGCTTAGTTGTGTCTAGCCGAGCTAATGAGCAGTTCTTC
CASSLVVSSRANEQFF
>.|.|TRBJ1-3|TRBV4-1
TGCGCCAGCAGCCAGTCCCCAGGGGTCGCCCGACCTAACTCTGGAAACACCATATATTTT
CASSQSPGVARPNSGNTIYF
>TRBD2|.|TRBJ2-3|TRBV9
TGTGCCAGCAGCTCCCGGGGGGAGATCTCAGATACGCAGTATTTT
CASSSRGEISDTQYF
>.|.|TRBJ1-5|TRBV18
TGTGCCAGCTCACCGGATTCAGGGGCTGCCTTTCAGCCCCAGCATTTT
CASSPDSGAAFQPQHF
>.|.|TRBJ2-7|TRBV5-6
TGTGCCAGCAGTCCGGCTGAGGGCGAGCAGTACTTC
CASSPAEGEQYF
>.|.|TRBJ1-1|TRBV11-2
TGTGCCAGCAGCCGCACCCCGGACACCAACACTGAAGCTTTCTTT
CASSRTPDTNTEAFF
>.|once|TRBJ1-2|TRBV6-5
TGTGCCAGCAGTTGGGCCTCTTCTAACTATGGCTACACCTTC
CASSWASSNYGYTF
>TRBD2|.|TRBJ2-7|TRBV4-2
TGTGCCAGCAGCCAAGATGGGGCGGGACTAACCGAGCAGTACTTC
CASSQDGAGLTEQYF
>.|.|TRBJ2-3|TRBV6-5
TGTGCCAGCACGCAGGGGGGTGGGCAGTATTTT
CASTQGGGQYF
>TRBD1|.|TRBJ2-7|TRBV6-5
TGTGCCAGCACCAAGGACAGGGGAGGGGACGAGCAGTACTTC
CASTKDRGGDEQYF